This T cell receptor beta chain was sequenced during a study of T cell responses to AZD1222 COVID-19 vaccine (dated by TCRdb to the early 2020s). In the study overall: AZD1222 recipients given second doses at about 4 weeks or at about 12 weeks were pooled, since spike-specific TCR depth and breadth were not found to differ between the two schedules. Trial participants were enrolled by age into subgroups of 18-55, 56-69 and 70-plus years, and around 150, 29 and 61 TCR-sequenced participants, respectively, were included in these subgroups. A total of 230 to 250 trial participants underwent TCR sequencing, of whom 200 to 220 received two doses of AZD1222 and about 25 received two doses of the MenACWY control vaccine.

This clone appeared once. What this receptor recognizes is not known. No base qualities exist here, and no much larger clone lies one base off it. The CDR3 regions of human TCRbeta chains were analyzed by immunosequencing. From the authors' description of their analysis: TCRs in the repertoires were matched against a reference library of SARS-CoV-2-specific TCRs that had been generated with the MIRA antigen-specificity platform. Breadth meant the fraction of unique TCRs that were SARS-CoV-2-associated, whereas depth meant the fraction of total T cells that were SARS-CoV-2-associated. Using the MIRA data, each spike-specific TCR was assigned both to the spike region to which the TCR was reactive and to a CD4 or CD8 class. Log10-transformed breadth and depth values were compared by one-way ANOVA with Sidak's multiple comparisons tests. Here the immuneACCESS table is served through TCRdb, limited to in-frame sequences with V and J called. Missing clones are a known gap in these copies; in checked studies unresolved V genes cover under half, and the rest lacks a known reason. Clone size and the V and J calls come from that table; the DNA yielded D and trimming. The sample contains 85,000 to 130,000 clones, about 86% of them found a single time. The top ten clones comprise 2.5% to 4% of the sample.

Study-level results and caveats: Most participants were white British and females outnumbered males, and the authors suggested that clonal diversity may have been underestimated. In the small 56-69-year group, the increase in depth fell short of significance, most likely because of low power. Conclusions about previously exposed vaccinees were limited because only a handful of AZD1222 recipients were SARS-CoV-2 seropositive at baseline. After two AZD1222 doses, both the breadth and the depth of spike-specific TCRs were significantly higher than at day 0 and than in MenACWY recipients. Because no day 14 peak-response samples were available, the repertoires could be characterized only after the peak T cell response. Reportedly, close to half of the unique spike-specific TCRs recognized epitopes lying outside the regions that are mutated in the B.1.351 and B.1.1.7 variants. The vaccine-associated CD4 TCRs covered the entire spike protein, and the dominant responses fell in regions 160-218 and 743-854.

Taken from the germline V gene, the CDR1 and CDR2 loops are ENHRY and SYGVKD. CDR3 length: 17 amino acids, cysteine to phenylalanine. Just CDR3 DNA is preserved here, 51 bases in frame from base 1. V is cut by 2 bases and J by 3 bases, and the space between the germline ends is 19 bases. The time point label, read with the paper, signifies: baseline before first vaccination. The vaccinee samples were drawn from two UK trials, COV001 and COV002, one of which was a single-blind randomized controlled phase 2/3 trial testing AZD1222 (ChAdOx1 nCoV-19) in healthy adults. Trial participant PBMC samples were collected at day 0 and day 28 after the second dose for TCRbeta chain sequencing.

The TCR was taken from an adult in good health. Material: peripheral blood, obtained on day 0 of AZD1222 vaccination. This chain joins TRBV10-3 to TRBJ2-5; a confident D gene designation cannot be given. CDR3 reads: CAISEPPGVIPKETQYF. The DNA sequence is TGTGCCATCAGTGAGCCCCCCGGAGTGATCCCCAAAGAGACCCAGTACTTC.